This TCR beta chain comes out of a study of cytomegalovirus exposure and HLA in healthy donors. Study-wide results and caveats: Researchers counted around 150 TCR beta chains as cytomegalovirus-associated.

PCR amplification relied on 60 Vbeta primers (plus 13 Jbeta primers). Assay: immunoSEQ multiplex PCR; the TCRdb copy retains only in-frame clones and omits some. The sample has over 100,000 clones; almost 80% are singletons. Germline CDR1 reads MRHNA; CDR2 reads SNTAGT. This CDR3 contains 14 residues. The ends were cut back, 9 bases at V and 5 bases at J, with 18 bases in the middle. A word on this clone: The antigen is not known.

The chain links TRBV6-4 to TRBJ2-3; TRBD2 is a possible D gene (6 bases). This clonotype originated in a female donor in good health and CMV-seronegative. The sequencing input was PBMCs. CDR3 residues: CARFRDSELDTQYF. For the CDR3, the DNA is TGTGCCAGGTTCCGGGACTCAGAGTTAGATACGCAGTATTTT.